The subject of this entry is one T cell receptor beta chain. This entry belongs to a study of T cells in Graves' hyperthyroidism and ophthalmopathy. Losses at the gene ends were 4 bases for V and 1 base for J; bases not matched to a gene: 5. This CDR3 region has 16 residues. CDR1 is SGHAT and CDR2 is FQDESV in the germline V gene (reference sequence). Amplification yielded TCR beta CDR3 regions, with RNA transcripts as the source. The HTBI primer set was used in a first-round RT-PCR of the TCR CDR3. TCRdb ran MiXCR on the multiplex PCR reads and lists one entry per CDR3 protein. The table includes 700,000 to 850,000 distinct CDR3 sequences, around a third detected once.

Sequences were obtained from blood. The receptor was isolated from a woman in her thirties or forties with Graves' hyperthyroidism. The chain links TRBV11-1 to TRBJ2-4; 9 bases match TRBD1. The CDR3 region is CASSSRDRDAKNIQYF. For the CDR3, the DNA is TGTGCCAGCAGCTCCCGGGACAGGGATGCCAAAAACATTCAGTACTTC.